These 8 T cell receptor beta chains originate from one sample sequenced in a study of T-cell reconstitution after alpha-beta-depleted transplantation in children. For TCRbeta, the library was prepared with unique molecular identifiers. TCRdb analysed the PCR reads with MiXCR anew, one entry per CDR3 protein. The table shows roughly 670,000 distinct CDR3 sequences, with over 10% occurring only once. The starting material was PBMCs, obtained before TCRalphabeta/CD19-depleted stem cell transplant. The receptors here all came from a girl under 10 years old with congenital amegakaryocytic thrombocytopenia, due to receive a stem cell transplant.

This clonotype was picked up a small number of times. This chain connects TRBV27 to TRBJ2-7; 14 positions match TRBD2. The CDR3 consists of 15 residues. The junction had 6 bases not matched to a gene; V was cut back by 8 bases and J by 3 bases. Germline V gene sequence: CDR1 MNHEY, CDR2 SMNVEV (reference sequence). DNA of the CDR3: TGTGCCAGCGGACTAGCGGGAGGCCTTCTCTACGAGCAGTACTTC. Translating gives CASGLAGGLLYEQYF.

This clonotype was found a few times. The rearrangement links TRBV29-1 to TRBJ2-2; D not certain. Per germline, CDR1 SQVTM and CDR2 ANQGSEA. The germline V and J ends were trimmed by 6 bases and 4 bases, with 12 bases remaining between them. CDR3 size: 13 residues. CDR3 sequence reads: CSVSGVSTGELFF. The CDR3 coding sequence is TGCAGCGTCAGTGGGGTTAGCACCGGGGAGCTGTTTTTT.

The sample holds many counts of this clonotype. The rearrangement links TRBV5-1 to TRBJ2-7, with D hard to call. Germline values: CDR1 SGHRS, CDR2 YFSETQ. Deletions cut 2 bases from V and 1 base from J, with 10 bases between. CDR3 length: 14 residues. Written as DNA, the CDR3 is TGCGCCAGCAGCTTAAACAGCCGATCCTACGAGCAGTACTTC. Protein: CASSLNSRSYEQYF.

The chain combines TRBV5-1 with TRBJ1-2, with TRBD1 matching over 7 bases. This CDR3 contains 14 residues. Germline V lookup: CDR1 SGHRS, CDR2 YFSETQ. J gave up 7 bases and V 0 bases, and 6 bases lay outside the gene matches. The CDR3 DNA reads TGCGCCAGCAGCTTGGCCGGACAGGCACCTGGCTACACCTTC. Protein product: CASSLAGQAPGYTF.

This clonotype was seen repeatedly, ten times or more. The V call is TRBV21-1, the J call TRBJ2-2; TRBD1 is the table's D call and was not checked against the DNA. TRBV21-1 is labeled a pseudogene. This CDR3 region has 15 residues. Written as DNA, the CDR3 is TGTGCCAGCAGCCTGCGGACAGGGTCCACCGGGGAGCTGTTTTTT. Amino acid sequence: CASSLRTGSTGELFF.

This clonotype was observed at least ten times. V gene TRBV6-5 combines with J gene TRBJ1-1; a possible D gene is TRBD1 (5 bases). This CDR3 comprises 12 residues. Germline values: CDR1 MNHEY, CDR2 SVGAGI. Trimming removed 2 bases at V and 5 bases at J, with 6 bases between. As DNA, the CDR3 is TGTGCCAGCAGTTACGGGGGGACTGAAGCTTTCTTT. It encodes CASSYGGTEAFF.

The table lists this clonotype with many counts. The rearrangement joins TRBV10-3 to TRBJ2-3; D is perhaps TRBD1 (6 bases). The germline V and J ends were trimmed by 6 bases and 2 bases, with 15 bases remaining between them. The CDR3 is made up of 15 amino acids. Germline V gene lookup returns CDR1 ENHRY and CDR2 SYGVKD. CDR3: CAISGLGQSTDTQYF. The CDR3 DNA reads TGTGCCATCAGCGGGCTTGGACAGTCCACAGATACGCAGTATTTT.

This clonotype was found many times. This chain links TRBV12-3 or TRBV12-4 with TRBJ1-2, with D perhaps TRBD1 (5 bases). The CDR3 runs to 13 residues. V was cut by 5 bases and J by 4 bases, with 11 bases left in between. Here the CDR3 reads CASSERGSYGYTF. The CDR3 nucleotides read TGTGCCAGCAGTGAAAGGGGAAGCTATGGCTACACCTTC.